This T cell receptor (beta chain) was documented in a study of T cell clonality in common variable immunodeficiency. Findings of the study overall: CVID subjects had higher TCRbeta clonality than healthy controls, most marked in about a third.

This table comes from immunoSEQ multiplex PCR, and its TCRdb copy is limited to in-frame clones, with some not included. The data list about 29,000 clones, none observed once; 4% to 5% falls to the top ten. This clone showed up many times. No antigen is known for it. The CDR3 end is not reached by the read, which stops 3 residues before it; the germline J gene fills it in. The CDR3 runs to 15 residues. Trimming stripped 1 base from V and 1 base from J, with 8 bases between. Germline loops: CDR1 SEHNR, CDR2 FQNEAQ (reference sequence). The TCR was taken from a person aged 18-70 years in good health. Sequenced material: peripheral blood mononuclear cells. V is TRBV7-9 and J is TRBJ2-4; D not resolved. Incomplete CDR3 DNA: TGTGCCAGCAGCTTAGACGGGTCCGCCAAAAACATT. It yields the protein CASSLDGSAKNI. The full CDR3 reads CASSLDGSAKNIQYF.